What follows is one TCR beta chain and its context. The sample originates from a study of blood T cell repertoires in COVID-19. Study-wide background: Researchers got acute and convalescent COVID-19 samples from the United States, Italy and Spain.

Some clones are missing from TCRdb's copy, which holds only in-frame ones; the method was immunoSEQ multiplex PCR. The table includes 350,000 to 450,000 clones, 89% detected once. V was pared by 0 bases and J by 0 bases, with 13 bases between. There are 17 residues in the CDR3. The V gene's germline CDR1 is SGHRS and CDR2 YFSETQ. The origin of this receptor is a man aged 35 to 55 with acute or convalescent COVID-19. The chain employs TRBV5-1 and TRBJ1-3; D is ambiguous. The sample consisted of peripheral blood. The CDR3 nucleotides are TGCGCCAGCAGCTTGGATAGGAGCCGAACCTCTGGAAACACCATATATTTT. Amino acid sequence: CASSLDRSRTSGNTIYF.